A single sample is the source of the 24 T cell receptor beta chains below, sequenced in a study of response to subunit inactivated influenza vaccine. TCRdb independently ran MiXCR on the RT-PCR reads; one entry per CDR3 protein. The sample has 600,000 to 850,000 distinct CDR3 sequences, around 13% seen once. The sequencing used PBMCs from blood, collected 14 to 15 days before vaccination. These receptors were obtained from a man aged 50 to 60 who received an inactivated influenza vaccine.

The chain carries TRBV9 and TRBJ2-7, with TRBD2 as a possible D gene (7 bases). In germline, CDR1 is SGDLS, CDR2 YYNGEE. Trimming removed 4 bases from V and 5 bases from J, with 13 bases in between. There are 13 residues in the CDR3. CDR3 coding DNA: TGTGCCAGCAGCCCCGGGGGGCGGAACGAGCAGTACTTC. Protein sequence: CASSPGGRNEQYF. The complete variable domain, with remaining parts taken from reference TRBV9 and TRBJ2-7, reads DSGVTQTPKHLITATGQRVTLRCSPRSGDLSVYWYQQSLDQGLQFLIQYYNGEERAKGNILERFSAQQFPDLHSELNLSSLELGDSALYFCASSPGGRNEQYFGPGTRLTVT.

This clonotype showed up just a few times. The rearrangement joins TRBV10-3 to TRBJ2-2; perhaps TRBD1 as D (6 bases). V gave up 4 bases and J gave up 0 bases, with 9 bases separating them. The germline gives CDR1 ENHRY, CDR2 SYGVKD. This CDR3 has 15 amino acids. Written as DNA, the CDR3 is TGTGCCATCAGTGGAGGGACAACGAACACCGGGGAGCTGTTTTTT. Protein: CAISGGTTNTGELFF.

This clonotype was detected only a few times. This chain joins TRBV12-3 or TRBV12-4 and TRBJ2-7; 10 bases are shared with TRBD1. This CDR3 spans 15 amino acids. V gave up 5 bases and J gave up 1 base; unmatched junction bases: 5. The chain's CDR3 is CASSRTGGGSYEQYF. DNA for the CDR3: TGTGCCAGCAGTCGGACAGGGGGAGGATCCTACGAGCAGTACTTC.

This clonotype was seen more than once but under ten times. This chain joins TRBV11-2 and TRBJ2-3, with 8 bases identical to TRBD1. Germline V lookup: CDR1 SGHAT, CDR2 FQNNGV. V shed 2 bases and J 1 base; nucleotides not matched to a gene: 5. This CDR3 comprises 16 residues. The CDR3 DNA reads as TGTGCCAGCAGCTTATACAGGGGGTTGGGCACAGATACGCAGTATTTT. Translating gives CASSLYRGLGTDTQYF.

The rearrangement joins TRBV5-5 to TRBJ1-3, with no clear D. This CDR3 has 14 residues. The V end was cut by 2 bases, the J end by 2 bases, with 8 bases between. From germline, CDR1 is SGHKS and CDR2 YYEKEE (reference sequence). CDR3 sequence reads: CASSLVRTGNTIYF. The CDR3 region has the DNA TGTGCCAGCAGCTTAGTACGGACTGGAAACACCATATATTTT. The full variable domain, in which reference TRBV5-5 and TRBJ1-3 provide the parts outside the CDR3, is DAGVTQSPTHLIKTRGQQVTLRCSPISGHKSVSWYQQVLGQGPQFIFQYYEKEERGRGNFPDRFSARQFPNYSSELNVNALLLGDSALYLCASSLVRTGNTIYFGEGSWLTVV.

V and J are TRBV29-1 and TRBJ1-1; 8 bases align to TRBD1. Germline assignment: CDR1 SQVTM and CDR2 ANQGSEA. The CDR3 consists of 13 residues. The ends lost 4 bases at V and 4 bases at J; junction bases unmatched: 5. CDR3 DNA sequence: TGCAGCGTTGGGCGTGGACAGGGCACTGAAGCTTTCTTT. Translated, it gives CSVGRGQGTEAFF.

This clonotype has at least ten counts. This chain connects TRBV12-3 or TRBV12-4 to TRBJ1-1; TRBD1 is a possible D gene (5 bases). The V gene lost 7 bases and the J gene lost 5 bases, with 17 bases spanning the gap. The CDR3 totals 14 residues. The CDR3 nucleotides read TGTGCCAGCACCCAATCAGGGACGGAGACTGAAGCTTTCTTT. The encoded protein is CASTQSGTETEAFF.

The J gene is TRBJ2-7, the V gene TRBV15, with a weak D call TRBD1 (6 bases). V was pared by 0 bases and J by 2 bases, with 11 bases between. Germline assignment: CDR1 LNHNV and CDR2 YYDKDF (reference sequence). The length of the CDR3 is 15 residues. CDR3 nucleotides: TGTGCCACCAGCAGAGAAAATACAGGGCCCTACGAGCAGTACTTC. Translation: CATSRENTGPYEQYF.

The V gene is TRBV7-2, the J gene TRBJ2-1, with D perhaps TRBD2 (7 bases). Germline values: CDR1 SGHTA, CDR2 FQGNSA. The CDR3 has 15 amino acids. Deletions cut 5 bases from V and 7 bases from J, with 18 bases between. The CDR3 reads CASSRFGGARNEQFF. CDR3 coding DNA: TGTGCCAGCAGCCGCTTTGGGGGGGCTAGGAATGAGCAGTTCTTC. The whole variable domain, filled in from reference TRBV7-2 and TRBJ2-1, reads GAGVSQSPSNKVTEKGKDVELRCDPISGHTALYWYRQSLGQGLEFLIYFQGNSAPDKSGLPSDRFSAERTGGSVSTLTIQRTQQEDSAVYLCASSRFGGARNEQFFGPGTRLTVL.

The gene calls are TRBV3-1 and TRBJ2-2; possibly TRBD2 for D (7 bases). Trimming took off 0 bases at V and 7 bases at J, with 12 bases between the two ends. This CDR3 is 15 amino acids long. Germline V CDR1 and CDR2: LGHDT, YNNKEL (reference sequence). This CDR3 is CASSQEAGAVGELFF. In DNA, the CDR3 is TGTGCCAGCAGCCAAGAGGCGGGGGCGGTCGGGGAGCTGTTTTTT.

The gene calls are TRBV7-3 and TRBJ2-1, with 7 bases that match TRBD2. There are 14 residues in the CDR3. CDR1 is SGHTA and CDR2 is FQGTGA in the germline V gene. The junction had 5 bases not matched to a gene; V was cut back by 1 base and J by 8 bases. CDR3 nucleotide sequence: TGTGCCAGCAGCTTAAGTAACAGCGGGGATGAGCAGTTCTTC. Amino acid sequence: CASSLSNSGDEQFF.

The chain joins TRBV28 to TRBJ1-1; perhaps TRBD1 as D (5 bases). Trimming cost V 8 bases and J 5 bases, with 12 bases left between them. CDR1 and CDR2 from the germline V gene are MDHEN and SYDVKM. There are 12 residues in the CDR3. The CDR3 nucleotides are TGTGCCAGCGGGGGGTATTGGACTGAAGCTTTCTTT. Translated: CASGGYWTEAFF.

This clonotype showed up just a few times. The chain links TRBV12-3 or TRBV12-4 to TRBJ2-1, with 7 bases lining up with TRBD1. CDR3 length equals 16 residues. The trim removed 6 bases at V and 0 bases at J, leaving 8 bases unmatched. The CDR3 DNA is TGTGCCAGCAGGACCCAGGACAGGAGCTCCTACAATGAGCAGTTCTTC. Amino acids: CASRTQDRSSYNEQFF.

This clonotype appeared many times. The chain recombines TRBV7-2 with TRBJ2-5; possibly TRBD1 or TRBD2 for D (5 bases each). Trimming pared 4 bases from V and 1 base from J, leaving 13 bases between. CDR3 length equals 15 residues. The germline CDR1 and CDR2 sequences are SGHTA and FQGNSA. This CDR3 is CASSSLAGSQETQYF. In nucleotides, the CDR3 is TGTGCCAGCAGCTCGCTCGCAGGGAGCCAAGAGACCCAGTACTTC.

This clonotype came up a few times. J is TRBJ2-1 and V is TRBV12-3 or TRBV12-4; TRBD2 agrees at 12 bases. The trim removed 2 bases at V and 2 bases at J, leaving 4 bases unmatched. This CDR3 has 17 residues. As DNA, the CDR3 is TGTGCCAGCAGTTTATTTTCTAGCGGGAGGGCCTACAATGAGCAGTTCTTC. Amino acid sequence: CASSLFSSGRAYNEQFF.

The rearrangement uses TRBV14 and TRBJ2-7; D not certain. The CDR3 loop spans 14 amino acids. Germline V gene data show CDR1 as SGHDN and CDR2 as FVKESK. The V and J ends lost 4 bases and 4 bases respectively, with 14 bases between them. CDR3 sequence reads: CASSPSWDSYEQYF. DNA of the CDR3: TGTGCCAGCAGCCCCAGTTGGGATAGTTACGAGCAGTACTTC.

This clonotype was seen at least ten times. This chain links TRBV28 with TRBJ2-3; no clear D. This CDR3 region has 12 residues. Trimming took 7 bases from V and 1 from J, leaving 6 bases between them. In germline, CDR1 is MDHEN, CDR2 SYDVKM. CDR3 loop: CASNLRTDTQYF. CDR3 in DNA: TGTGCCAGCAACCTCCGCACAGATACGCAGTATTTT.

This clonotype was picked up a small number of times. V usage is TRBV18 and J usage is TRBJ2-7, with D possibly TRBD1 on 5 matching bases. Between the trimmed V and J ends, which lost 0 bases and 0 bases, there was a span of 9 bases. The CDR3 contains 15 residues. CDR1 is KGHSH, CDR2 LQKENI, per germline. Here the CDR3 DNA reads TGTGCCAGCTCACCACCCGGACATGGCTCCTACGAGCAGTACTTC. It specifies CASSPPGHGSYEQYF.

There are many counts of this clonotype. The chain combines TRBV6-5 with TRBJ1-6; D is unresolved. Germline-derived CDR1 and CDR2 are MNHEY and SVGAGI. Between the trimmed V and J ends, which lost 3 bases and 15 bases, there was a span of 12 bases. The CDR3 is made up of 12 amino acids. The CDR3 here is CASSYPGRNLHF. DNA for the CDR3: TGTGCCAGCAGTTATCCAGGACGGAACCTCCACTTT.

This clonotype was counted at least ten times. V usage is TRBV12-3 or TRBV12-4 and J usage is TRBJ2-1; the match to TRBD2 covers 12 bases. This CDR3 has 15 amino acids. V shed 5 bases and J 7 bases; nucleotides not matched to a gene: 6. The CDR3 region has the DNA TGTGCCAGCAGTCCGCTAGCGGGAGGGCCTAATGAGCAGTTCTTC. Protein: CASSPLAGGPNEQFF.

This clonotype was observed a handful of times. The rearrangement uses TRBV28 and TRBJ2-1, with TRBD1 as a possible D gene (6 bases). V was pared by 7 bases and J by 6 bases, with 19 bases between. The CDR3 sequence is 15 residues long. CDR1 and CDR2 (germline): MDHEN, SYDVKM. The CDR3 loop reads CASTEVNRAGNEQFF. The CDR3 DNA reads as TGTGCCAGCACCGAAGTCAACAGGGCGGGCAATGAGCAGTTCTTC.

This clonotype was seen more than once but under ten times. The rearrangement links TRBV6-5 to TRBJ2-1; 8 bases agree with TRBD2. V was pared by 2 bases and J by 9 bases, with 9 bases of the junction left unmatched. There are 15 residues in the CDR3. Germline lookup yields CDR1 MNHEY and CDR2 SVGAGI. DNA of the CDR3: TGTGCCAGCAGTTACCTCGGACTAGCTAGTACTGAGCAGTTCTTC. As protein: CASSYLGLASTEQFF.

This chain's CDR3 is CATVGEAAYNEQFF. The CDR3 DNA reads as TGTGCCACAGTCGGGGAGGCGGCCTACAATGAGCAGTTCTTC. J is TRBJ2-1 and V is TRBV19, with D possibly TRBD2 on 6 matching bases. CDR3 length equals 14 residues. The germline gives CDR1 LNHDA, CDR2 SQIVND (reference sequence). The V end lost 10 bases, the J end lost 2 bases, and 15 bases lay between the germline ends.

The genes are TRBV5-1 and TRBJ2-1, with D perhaps being TRBD1 or TRBD2 (5 bases each). Germline V CDR1 and CDR2: SGHRS, YFSETQ. V lost 1 base and J 4 bases, leaving 18 bases between the germline ends. The CDR3 length is 17 residues. The CDR3 protein is CASSLSGGQGAYNEQFF. The CDR3 bases are TGCGCCAGCAGCTTGTCTGGTGGGCAGGGAGCTTACAATGAGCAGTTCTTC.